This TCR beta chain was identified during a study of post-analysis software for immune sequencing data. Whole-study findings and limits: Compared with controls, patients had more of roughly 5 TRBV segments, including TRBV5-6, TRBV5-1 and TRBV20-1.

Unique molecular identifiers featured in each of the TCR beta cDNA libraries. TCRdb itself ran the PCR reads through MiXCR, one entry per CDR3 protein. Here the sample spans approximately 440,000 distinct CDR3 sequences, over 35% being singletons. Only a few counts were recorded for this clonotype. What it binds is not known. There are 13 residues in the CDR3. The ends were cut back, 4 bases at V and 5 bases at J, with 11 bases in the middle. Germline CDR1 SGHAT, CDR2 FQNNGV. The V call is TRBV11-2, the J call TRBJ2-5; D remains ambiguous. This sequence originates from a girl aged 10-17 years with multiple sclerosis. The sample comprised blood. CDR3 loop: CASSSTVPETQYF. The CDR3 nucleotides are TGTGCCAGCAGCTCGACGGTGCCGGAGACCCAGTACTTC. Combining the CDR3 with reference TRBV11-2 and TRBJ2-5 gives the whole variable domain EAGVAQSPRYKIIEKRQSVAFWCNPISGHATLYWYQQILGQGPKLLIQFQNNGVVDDSQLPKDRFSAERLKGVDSTLKIQPAKLEDSAVYLCASSSTVPETQYFGPGTRLLVL.